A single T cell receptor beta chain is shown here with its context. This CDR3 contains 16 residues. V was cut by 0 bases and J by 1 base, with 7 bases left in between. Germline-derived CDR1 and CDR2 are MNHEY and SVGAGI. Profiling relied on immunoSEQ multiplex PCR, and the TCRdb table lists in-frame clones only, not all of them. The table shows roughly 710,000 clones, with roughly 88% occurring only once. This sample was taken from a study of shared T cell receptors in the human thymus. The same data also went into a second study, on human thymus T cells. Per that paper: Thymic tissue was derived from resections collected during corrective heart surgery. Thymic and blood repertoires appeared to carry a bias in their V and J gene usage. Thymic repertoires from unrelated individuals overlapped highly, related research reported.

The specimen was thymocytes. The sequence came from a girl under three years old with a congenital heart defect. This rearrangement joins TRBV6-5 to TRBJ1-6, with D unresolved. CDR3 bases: TGTGCCAGCAGTTACTCCCCGGGGTCCTATAATTCACCCCTCCACTTT. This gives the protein CASSYSPGSYNSPLHF.